The 16 T cell receptor beta chains below were found in one sample sequenced in a study of beta chain features in type 1 diabetes. The entirety of the isolated RNA underwent reverse transcription, so expressed TCRB transcripts were sequenced. Assay used: immunoSEQ multiplex PCR; TCRdb lists only in-frame clones, some missing. The data hold around 200,000 clones, with more than 10% observed a single time. The sample consisted of central memory CD4+ T cells from blood. The receptor source for this set is a woman aged 18-30 years in good health.

The chain combines TRBV7-2 with TRBJ2-2, with 9 bases identical to TRBD1. The ends lost 5 bases at V and 7 bases at J; junction bases unmatched: 8. The germline V gene encodes CDR1 SGHTA and CDR2 FQGNSA. The CDR3 has 15 amino acids. Here the CDR3 reads CASSPVGTGSGELFF. The CDR3 bases are TGTGCCAGCAGCCCAGTAGGGACAGGGAGCGGGGAGCTGTTTTTT.

This clone came up a few times. The V call is TRBV7-9, the J call TRBJ2-7; TRBD2 agrees at 9 bases. Per germline, CDR1 SEHNR and CDR2 FQNEAQ (reference sequence). V lost 7 bases to trimming and J lost 5 bases; unmatched junction nucleotides: 18. The length of the CDR3 is 17 residues. The CDR3 protein is CASTPFRGGRARDEQYF. The CDR3 DNA reads TGTGCCAGCACCCCATTCCGAGGCGGGAGGGCCCGTGACGAGCAGTACTTC. Looking up the rest from reference TRBV7-9 and TRBJ2-7 gives the full variable domain: DTGVSQNPRHKITKRGQNVTFRCDPISEHNRLYWYRQTLGQGPEFLTYFQNEAQLEKSRLLSDRFSAERPKGSFSTLEIQRTEQGDSAMYLCASTPFRGGRARDEQYFGPGTRLTVT.

The CDR3 spells CASSPTSSASNEQFF. Written as DNA, the CDR3 is TGTGCCAGCAGCCCGACATCTAGCGCGTCCAATGAGCAGTTCTTC. V is TRBV11-1 and J is TRBJ2-1; D may be TRBD2 (6 bases). Looked up from germline, CDR1 is SGHAT and CDR2 is FQDESV (reference sequence). V lost 5 bases, J lost 6 bases, and 17 bases lay in between. This CDR3 region has 15 residues.

This clone was found a few times. This rearrangement joins TRBV19 to TRBJ2-1; weak D call: TRBD2 (5 bases). The V gene's germline CDR1 is LNHDA and CDR2 SQIVND (reference sequence). The CDR3 length is 14 residues. The V and J ends lost 5 bases and 7 bases respectively, with 15 bases between them. Here the CDR3 DNA reads TGTGCCAGTAGTCCCAGGACTCCACAAAATGAGCAGTTCTTC. Residues: CASSPRTPQNEQFF.

The CDR3 protein is CATRRGREETQYF. The CDR3 DNA reads TGTGCCACCCGGAGGGGGCGAGAAGAGACCCAGTACTTC. The chain is built from TRBV7-8 and TRBJ2-5; D might be TRBD1 (7 bases). Looked up from germline, CDR1 is SGHVS and CDR2 is FQNEAQ. This CDR3 is 13 amino acids long. V lost 10 bases and J 3 bases, leaving 15 bases between the germline ends.

The chain uses TRBV30 and TRBJ2-2; D is unclear. V gave up 0 bases and J gave up 7 bases, with 12 bases separating them. The length of the CDR3 is 14 residues. Germline V lookup: CDR1 GTSNPN, CDR2 SVGIG (reference sequence). The CDR3 nucleotides read TGTGCCTGGAGTGTACTGTCGAGGCGCGGGGAGCTGTTTTTT. This translates into CAWSVLSRRGELFF.

This clone was found a few times. The chain employs TRBV5-1 and TRBJ2-1; TRBD2 aligns across 10 bases. The CDR3 length is 15 residues. V gave up 5 bases and J gave up 7 bases; unmatched junction bases: 9. Germline V lookup: CDR1 SGHRS, CDR2 YFSETQ. The CDR3 loop reads CASRFLAGAGNEQFF. CDR3 DNA sequence: TGCGCCAGCAGATTCCTAGCGGGAGCGGGTAATGAGCAGTTCTTC.

Notes on this clone: The sample has other DNA sequences that encode this CDR3 too. This rearrangement joins TRBV27 to TRBJ1-2, with D tentatively TRBD1 (6 bases). Germline V gene lookup returns CDR1 MNHEY and CDR2 SMNVEV (reference sequence). The CDR3 has 14 residues. Trimming pared 6 bases from V and 4 bases from J, leaving 15 bases between. The CDR3 coding sequence is TGTGCCAGCAGCCCGGACAGAGTCCGCTATGGCTACACCTTC. Translated, it gives CASSPDRVRYGYTF.

This clone showed up just a few times. This chain connects TRBV30 to TRBJ1-5; perhaps TRBD1 as D (6 bases). CDR1 and CDR2 from the germline V gene are GTSNPN and SVGIG (reference sequence). The V end lost 7 bases, the J end lost 4 bases, and 11 bases lay between the germline ends. This CDR3 has 12 amino acids. CDR3 sequence (DNA): TGTGCCTCCGCCAGGGGTAATCAGCCCCAGCATTTT. It specifies CASARGNQPQHF. Supplemented by reference TRBV30 and TRBJ1-5, the full variable domain reads SQTIHQWPATLVQPVGSPLSLECTVEGTSNPNLYWYRQAAGRGLQLLFYSVGIGQISSEVPQNLSASRPQDRQFILSSKKLLLSDSGFYLCASARGNQPQHFGDGTRLSIL.

This clone turned up a few times. The CDR3 loop reads CASSPWSEEAFF. The CDR3 DNA is TGTGCCAGCTCACCTTGGTCCGAGGAAGCTTTCTTT. This sequence joins TRBV18 and TRBJ1-1; D call uncertain. CDR1 KGHSH and CDR2 LQKENI come from the germline V gene. The CDR3 has 12 residues. The V end lost 3 bases, the J end lost 8 bases, and 10 bases lay between the germline ends.

CDR3 amino acids: CASSYAGSKNIQYF. DNA of the CDR3: TGTGCCAGCAGTTACGCGGGGTCCAAAAACATTCAGTACTTC. This rearrangement joins TRBV2 to TRBJ2-4, with TRBD2 as a possible D gene (6 bases). From germline, CDR1 is SNHLY and CDR2 FYNNEI. CDR3 length equals 14 residues. Trimming took off 5 bases at V and 2 bases at J, with 10 bases between the two ends.

The chain joins TRBV7-2 to TRBJ2-1; 14 positions agree with TRBD2. The CDR3 sequence is 18 residues long. J was trimmed by 6 bases and V by 2 bases; bases with no gene match: 9. CDR1 SGHTA and CDR2 FQGNSA come from the germline V gene. The CDR3 is CASSLRLAGGPGSNEQFF. The CDR3 coding sequence is TGTGCCAGCAGCTTACGACTAGCGGGAGGGCCTGGCTCCAATGAGCAGTTCTTC.

The chain employs TRBV10-3 and TRBJ2-5, with 13 bases that match TRBD2. The CDR3 runs 16 residues. Germline V gene lookup returns CDR1 ENHRY and CDR2 SYGVKD. The junction had 4 bases not matched to a gene; V was cut back by 2 bases and J by 4 bases. CDR3 loop: CAISEPTSGRPETQYF. The CDR3 region has the DNA TGTGCCATCAGTGAGCCGACTAGCGGGAGGCCAGAGACCCAGTACTTC.

The chain uses TRBV5-1 and TRBJ2-1, with D perhaps TRBD2 (5 bases). The CDR3 contains 14 residues. In germline, CDR1 is SGHRS, CDR2 YFSETQ. V lost 6 bases to trimming and J lost 4 bases, with 14 bases between them. CDR3 DNA sequence: TGCGCCAGCATAGAGGGAGATGGTTACAATGAGCAGTTCTTC. Residues: CASIEGDGYNEQFF.

This clone came up a few times. The sample holds other DNA sequences that translate to the same CDR3. The V gene is TRBV7-9, the J gene TRBJ2-1; D gene uncertain. V was clipped by 1 base and J by 4 bases, with 8 bases between them. The CDR3 sequence is 14 residues long. CDR1 is SEHNR, CDR2 FQNEAQ, per germline (reference sequence). The DNA for the CDR3 is TGTGCCAGCAGCTTAGGCGGCGATTACAATGAGCAGTTCTTC. As protein: CASSLGGDYNEQFF.

This CDR3 is CASKAAGTANTGELFF. For the CDR3, the DNA is TGTGCCAGCAAGGCAGCGGGAACGGCGAACACCGGGGAGCTGTTTTTT. The J gene is TRBJ2-2, the V gene TRBV2; TRBD2 matches 7 bases. This CDR3 is 16 amino acids long. Germline V gene lookup returns CDR1 SNHLY and CDR2 FYNNEI. Germline trimming cut 7 bases from V and 0 bases from J; bases unmatched to any gene: 8.